A single sample gave rise to the 24 T cell receptor beta chains below, sequenced in a study of T cells after yellow fever vaccination. TCRdb re-derived calls from the 5' RACE reads in MiXCR, one entry per CDR3 protein. The data hold roughly 140,000 distinct CDR3 sequences, with 7.7% observed a single time. Source: CD4+ T cells sorted from PBMCs, taken 5 days after the yellow fever booster vaccination. These receptors were collected from a man aged 25-45 years who received the YFV17D yellow fever vaccine.

In this sample, this clonotype turned up many times. The chain has TRBV9 and TRBJ2-7; no clear D gene. V was cut by 3 bases and J by 6 bases, with 19 bases left in between. There are 15 residues in the CDR3. Germline V CDR1 and CDR2: SGDLS, YYNGEE. The CDR3 sequence is CASSAPSMAVGEQYF. CDR3 DNA sequence: TGTGCCAGCAGCGCCCCTTCAATGGCGGTCGGCGAGCAGTACTTC.

In this sample, this clonotype turned up many times. This chain connects TRBV7-2 to TRBJ2-1, with D possibly matching TRBD1 (6 bases). V lost 2 bases and J lost 9, with 17 bases in between. This CDR3 has 15 residues. The germline V gene has CDR1 SGHTA and CDR2 FQGNSA. The CDR3, as DNA: TGTGCCAGCAGCTTAATTCTTGAGACAGGTATTGAGCAGTTCTTC. Encoded protein: CASSLILETGIEQFF.

This clonotype showed up many times. The rearrangement uses TRBV7-6 and TRBJ2-7; 7 bases line up with TRBD2. From germline, CDR1 is SGHVS and CDR2 FNYEAQ. Trimming cost V 5 bases and J 5 bases; bases outside gene matches: 3. The CDR3 runs 12 residues. Here the CDR3 reads CASSRGRDEQYF. CDR3 DNA: TGTGCCAGCAGCCGGGGGAGGGACGAGCAGTACTTC.

This clonotype was observed a handful of times. The gene calls are TRBV15 and TRBJ2-7; TRBD1 agrees at 7 bases. The V gene's germline CDR1 is LNHNV and CDR2 YYDKDF (reference sequence). V was pared by 1 base and J by 4 bases, with 4 bases of the junction left unmatched. The CDR3 runs 14 residues. CDR3 sequence reads: CATSRGDSSYEQYF. DNA for the CDR3: TGTGCCACCAGCAGAGGGGACAGTAGTTACGAGCAGTACTTC.

This clonotype was counted many times. V and J are TRBV29-1 and TRBJ1-5; 9 positions agree with TRBD1. Per germline, CDR1 SQVTM and CDR2 ANQGSEA. After removal of 6 bases from V and 5 bases from J, the junction contained 2 bases not matched to a gene. The CDR3 covers 12 residues. The chain's CDR3 is CSVRTGDQPQHF. For the CDR3, the DNA is TGCAGCGTGCGGACAGGGGATCAGCCCCAGCATTTT.

This clonotype was detected many times. The V call is TRBV5-1, the J call TRBJ2-1; 12 nucleotides agree with TRBD2. Germline assignment: CDR1 SGHRS and CDR2 YFSETQ. This CDR3 has 19 amino acids. The trim removed 4 bases at V and 5 bases at J, leaving 16 bases unmatched. Here the CDR3 DNA reads TGCGCCAGCAGCACCCGGACTAGCGGGACCGTTGGGGGGAACAATGAGCAGTTCTTC. Amino acid sequence: CASSTRTSGTVGGNNEQFF.

Ten or more counts support this clonotype. This rearrangement joins TRBV5-1 to TRBJ2-1, with D perhaps matching TRBD2 (6 bases). This CDR3 contains 15 residues. The germline CDR1 and CDR2 sequences are SGHRS and YFSETQ. Trimming removed 0 bases at V and 5 bases at J, with 12 bases between. The CDR3 DNA sequence: TGCGCCAGCAGCTTGGTTCGGGGGTCTAACAATGAGCAGTTCTTC. Translated: CASSLVRGSNNEQFF.

Worth noting for this clonotype: The junction differs from germline at one of its ends, possibly a read error. V and J are TRBV7-9 and TRBJ1-4, with D unresolved. Germline V gene data show CDR1 as SEHNR and CDR2 as FQNEAQ (reference sequence). The CDR3 extends over 14 amino acids. The CDR3: CASSSSSTTEKLFF. Here the CDR3 DNA reads TGTGCCAGCAGCTCATCTTCAACTACTGAAAAACTGTTTTTT.

In this sample, this clonotype turned up a few times. The rearrangement links TRBV29-1 to TRBJ2-1, with 13 bases aligning to TRBD2. The CDR3 runs to 18 residues. The junction had 19 bases not matched to a gene; V was cut back by 6 bases and J by 8 bases. Looked up from germline, CDR1 is SQVTM and CDR2 is ANQGSEA. The CDR3 reads CSVEGTNSRLAGGDEQFF. The CDR3 nucleotides read TGCAGCGTGGAGGGGACAAACTCCAGACTAGCGGGAGGAGATGAGCAGTTCTTC.

This clonotype was seen at least ten times. This chain connects TRBV5-1 to TRBJ2-1; TRBD2 matches 8 bases. V lost 6 bases to trimming and J lost 8 bases; unmatched junction nucleotides: 19. CDR3 size: 17 residues. CDR1 and CDR2 from the germline V gene are SGHRS and YFSETQ. CDR3 residues: CASNPQKTSGRLYEQFF. CDR3 nucleotides: TGCGCCAGCAACCCCCAAAAGACCAGCGGGAGATTATATGAGCAGTTCTTC.

This clonotype was picked up many times. The V gene is TRBV6-1, the J gene TRBJ2-3, with TRBD2 matching over 11 bases. The trim removed 6 bases at V and 4 bases at J, leaving 6 bases unmatched. The CDR3 covers 15 residues. The germline V gene encodes CDR1 MNHNS and CDR2 SASEGT. The CDR3 nucleotides read TGTGCCAGCAGGATCACTAGCGGGAGATCAGATACGCAGTATTTT. Its translation: CASRITSGRSDTQYF.

Many counts were recorded for this clonotype. This chain connects TRBV5-1 to TRBJ1-2; 7 bases line up with TRBD1. J was trimmed by 7 bases and V by 0 bases; bases with no gene match: 6. This CDR3 comprises 14 residues. Germline loops: CDR1 SGHRS, CDR2 YFSETQ. The CDR3 loop reads CASSLDHRGGGYTF. The CDR3 bases are TGCGCCAGCAGCTTGGACCACAGGGGAGGTGGCTACACCTTC.

For this clonotype: Possible read error: a much larger clone is one base away. The chain has TRBV6-2 or TRBV6-3 and TRBJ2-1, with D maybe TRBD1 (6 bases). Trimming took off 6 bases at V and 8 bases at J, with 14 bases between the two ends. Germline V gene sequence: CDR1 MNHEY, CDR2 SVGEGT. This CDR3 contains 13 residues. This CDR3 is CASRQGSGDEQFF. DNA for the CDR3: TGTGCCAGCAGACAGGGTTCTGGGGATGAGCAGTTCTTC.

This clonotype has a count of ten or more. The V and J genes are TRBV10-3 and TRBJ1-4, with D possibly matching TRBD1 (6 bases). The germline V gene has CDR1 ENHRY and CDR2 SYGVKD. Between the trimmed V and J ends, which lost 10 bases and 2 bases, there was a span of 11 bases. The CDR3 has 13 residues. Here the CDR3 DNA reads TGTGCCAACCGGGACACTACTAATGAAAAACTGTTTTTT. Translation gives CANRDTTNEKLFF.

The chain links TRBV10-3 to TRBJ2-3; possible D gene TRBD2, 5 bases. Trimming took 8 bases from V and 2 from J, leaving 11 bases between them. Germline CDR1 and CDR2: ENHRY and SYGVKD. This CDR3 has 13 residues. For the CDR3, the DNA is TGTGCCATCGGAAGCGGACTCACAGATACGCAGTATTTT. It specifies CAIGSGLTDTQYF.

This clonotype was recorded many times. The J gene is TRBJ2-5, the V gene TRBV20-1; TRBD2 might be the D (5 bases). The ends were cut back, 1 base at V and 4 bases at J, with 19 bases in the middle. CDR3 length: 16 amino acids. In germline, CDR1 is DFQATT, CDR2 SNEGSKA (reference sequence). This CDR3 is CSARVGPGSHVETQYF. As DNA, the CDR3 is TGCAGTGCTAGAGTTGGGCCGGGGTCCCACGTAGAGACCCAGTACTTC.

This clonotype was found many times. The V gene is TRBV28, the J gene TRBJ2-5, with TRBD2 matching over 8 bases. CDR3 length: 15 residues. Germline V gene data show CDR1 as MDHEN and CDR2 as SYDVKM. V was pared by 7 bases and J by 5 bases, with 12 bases of the junction left unmatched. The CDR3 DNA sequence: TGTGCCAGCACCCCGGGCGGGGGGTGGCGGGAGACCCAGTACTTC. This translates into CASTPGGGWRETQYF.

A note on this clonotype: It may be a read error: a sequence one base away is much more abundant. This chain links TRBV4-3 with TRBJ2-1, with D maybe TRBD1 (6 bases). The CDR3 loop spans 14 amino acids. Per germline, CDR1 LGHNA and CDR2 YSLEER. Between the trimmed V and J ends, which lost 0 bases and 10 bases, there was a span of 13 bases. CDR3: CASSQDQGLSEQFF. The DNA of the CDR3 is TGCGCCAGCAGCCAAGATCAGGGGCTGAGCGAGCAGTTCTTC.

This clonotype has just a few counts. The gene calls are TRBV30 and TRBJ1-5, with a weak D call TRBD1 (5 bases). The CDR3 spans 14 residues. V lost 3 bases and J lost 7, with 16 bases in between. Germline CDR1 is GTSNPN and CDR2 is SVGIG (reference sequence). The CDR3 bases are TGTGCCTGGAGGGGGTCATCAAGGGACCAGCCCCAGCATTTT. Encoded protein: CAWRGSSRDQPQHF.

This clonotype was counted a few times. The chain couples TRBV7-9 to TRBJ1-3; the match to TRBD1 covers 8 bases. J gave up 6 bases and V 7 bases, and 11 bases lay outside the gene matches. The CDR3 has 15 amino acids. Germline-derived CDR1 and CDR2 are SEHNR and FQNEAQ (reference sequence). The CDR3 sequence is CASTTRTGRENTIYF. Written as DNA, the CDR3 is TGTGCCAGCACCACTAGGACAGGGAGGGAAAACACCATATATTTT.

The J gene is TRBJ1-1, the V gene TRBV18; D not certain. Germline CDR1 reads KGHSH; CDR2 reads LQKENI. This CDR3 region has 12 residues. V shed 0 bases and J shed 2 bases, with 1 base lying between them. The CDR3 loop is CASSPPNTEAFF. Here the CDR3 DNA reads TGTGCCAGCTCACCACCAAACACTGAAGCTTTCTTT.

The chain is built from TRBV7-2 and TRBJ2-7; perhaps TRBD2 as D (6 bases). Germline V gene lookup returns CDR1 SGHTA and CDR2 FQGNSA. V gave up 5 bases and J gave up 3 bases, with 14 bases separating them. CDR3 size: 14 residues. The CDR3 DNA sequence: TGTGCCAGCAGCCCCCTGTTGGGGGGCTACGAGCAGTACTTC. This sequence encodes CASSPLLGGYEQYF. The full variable domain, in which reference TRBV7-2 and TRBJ2-7 provide the parts outside the CDR3, is GAGVSQSPSNKVTEKGKDVELRCDPISGHTALYWYRQSLGQGLEFLIYFQGNSAPDKSGLPSDRFSAERTGGSVSTLTIQRTQQEDSAVYLCASSPLLGGYEQYFGPGTRLTVT.

CDR3 in amino acids: CASSHRLASQETQYF. CDR3 DNA: TGCGCCAGCAGCCATCGACTAGCGAGTCAAGAGACCCAGTACTTC. The chain couples TRBV5-1 to TRBJ2-5; the match to TRBD2 covers 8 bases. The CDR3 spans 15 residues. The germline V gene has CDR1 SGHRS and CDR2 YFSETQ. V shed 4 bases, J shed 2 bases, and the junction held 7 bases outside the gene matches.

This clonotype showed up many times. The chain recombines TRBV5-1 with TRBJ2-1; D gene unclear. The ends were cut back, 0 bases at V and 10 bases at J, with 11 bases in the middle. CDR3 length: 13 residues. The germline gives CDR1 SGHRS, CDR2 YFSETQ. The CDR3 reads CASSLGPGREQFF. The CDR3 DNA follows: TGCGCCAGCAGCTTGGGGCCTGGGCGGGAGCAGTTCTTC.